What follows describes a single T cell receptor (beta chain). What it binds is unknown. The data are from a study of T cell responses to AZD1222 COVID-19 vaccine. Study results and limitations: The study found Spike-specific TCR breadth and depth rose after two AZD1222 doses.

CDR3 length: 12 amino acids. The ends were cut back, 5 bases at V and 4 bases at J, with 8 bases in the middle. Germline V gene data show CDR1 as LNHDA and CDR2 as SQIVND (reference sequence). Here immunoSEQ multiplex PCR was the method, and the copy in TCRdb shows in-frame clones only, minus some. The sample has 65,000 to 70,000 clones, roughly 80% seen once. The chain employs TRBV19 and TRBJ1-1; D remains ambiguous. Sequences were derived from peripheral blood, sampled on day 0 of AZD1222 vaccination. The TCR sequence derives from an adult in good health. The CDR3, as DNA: TGTGCCAGTAGTGGGGTTCTCACTGAAGCTTTCTTT. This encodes CASSGVLTEAFF.